This is a list of T cell receptor beta chains from one sample in a study of T cell responses to AZD1222 COVID-19 vaccine. Assay used: immunoSEQ multiplex PCR; TCRdb lists only in-frame clones, some missing. The table has over 150,000 clones, 85% to 90% seen once. The sequences come from peripheral blood, collected on day 0 of AZD1222 vaccination. The origin of the receptors is an adult in good health. Each CDR3 is given with its conserved first and last residue. D genes are given only for firm matches. Expanded clones get a size class; other rows say once, few or many, or leave the size out.

J gene: TRBJ2-7; clone size: NA; CDR3 length: 14; D gene: TRBD1; V gene: TRBV11-2; CDR3 DNA: TGTGCCAGCAGCGTAGGACAGGGGAGATACGAGCAGTACTTC; CDR3 protein: CASSVGQGRYEQYF
J gene: TRBJ1-5; clone size: NA; CDR3 length: 12; D gene: NA; V gene: TRBV19; CDR3 DNA: TGTGCCAGTAGTATCTTTGGACAGCCCCAGCATTTT; CDR3 protein: CASSIFGQPQHF
J gene: TRBJ2-1; clone size: NA; CDR3 length: 16; D gene: TRBD2; V gene: TRBV3-1/TRBV3-2; CDR3 DNA: TGTGCCAGCAGCCCGAGTCTCAGCGGGAGATCACATGAGCAGTTCTTC; CDR3 protein: CASSPSLSGRSHEQFF
J gene: TRBJ1-5; clone size: NA; CDR3 length: 16; D gene: NA; V gene: TRBV28; CDR3 DNA: TGTGCCAGCAGTTCGGAGTCCTATACAGCGGGTCAGCCCCAGCATTTT; CDR3 protein: CASSSESYTAGQPQHF
J gene: TRBJ2-7; clone size: NA; CDR3 length: 16; D gene: NA; V gene: TRBV18; CDR3 DNA: TGTGCCAGCTCACCACAATCGGCGGGACCAACCTACGAGCAGTACTTC; CDR3 protein: CASSPQSAGPTYEQYF
J gene: TRBJ1-5; clone size: NA; CDR3 length: 13; D gene: NA; V gene: TRBV5-1; CDR3 DNA: TGCGCCAGCAGGGACGGGGACAATCAGCCCCAGCATTTT; CDR3 protein: CASRDGDNQPQHF
J gene: TRBJ2-7; clone size: NA; CDR3 length: 16; D gene: TRBD2; V gene: TRBV6-5; CDR3 DNA: TGTGCCAGCAGTTACGGCGGCCCGGGACTAGCGACCGAGCAGTACTTC; CDR3 protein: CASSYGGPGLATEQYF
J gene: TRBJ2-1; clone size: once; CDR3 length: 16; D gene: TRBD2; V gene: TRBV28; CDR3 DNA: TGTGCCAGCAGTTCCCTGACTAGCGGGAGGGCCAATGAGCAGTTCTTC; CDR3 protein: CASSSLTSGRANEQFF
J gene: TRBJ1-2; clone size: NA; CDR3 length: 15; D gene: NA; V gene: TRBV7-2; CDR3 DNA: TGTGCCAGCAGCTTGGTTGAGAGTACGTCCAGTGGCTACACCTTC; CDR3 protein: CASSLVESTSSGYTF
J gene: TRBJ1-6; clone size: NA; CDR3 length: 20; D gene: TRBD1; V gene: TRBV5-1; CDR3 DNA: TGCGCCAGCAGCTTGCGGGCTGGGACAGGCTTAAGCTCCTATAATTCACCCCTCCACTTT; CDR3 protein: CASSLRAGTGLSSYNSPLHF
J gene: TRBJ2-5; clone size: NA; CDR3 length: 17; D gene: NA; V gene: TRBV5-1; CDR3 DNA: NA; CDR3 protein: CASSPDRGRRFLETQYF
J gene: TRBJ2-7; clone size: few; CDR3 length: 14; D gene: TRBD1; V gene: TRBV6-4; CDR3 DNA: TGTGCCAGCCCTAGGACAGGGGGCTCCTACGAGCAGTACTTC; CDR3 protein: CASPRTGGSYEQYF
J gene: TRBJ1-2; clone size: NA; CDR3 length: 14; D gene: TRBD1; V gene: TRBV2; CDR3 DNA: TGTGCCAGCAGGCCGGGACAGGGGGACTATGGCTACACCTTC; CDR3 protein: CASRPGQGDYGYTF
J gene: TRBJ1-6; clone size: NA; CDR3 length: 15; D gene: NA; V gene: TRBV6-6; CDR3 DNA: TGTGCCAGCAGTTACTCGACAGTCACCAATTCACCCCTCCACTTT; CDR3 protein: CASSYSTVTNSPLHF
J gene: TRBJ1-4; clone size: NA; CDR3 length: 15; D gene: TRBD1; V gene: TRBV18; CDR3 DNA: TGTGCCAGCTCACCGTACAGGGGCTCAAATGAAAAACTGTTTTTT; CDR3 protein: CASSPYRGSNEKLFF
J gene: TRBJ1-4; clone size: NA; CDR3 length: 13; D gene: TRBD1; V gene: TRBV20-1; CDR3 DNA: TGCAGTGCTAGTGACAGGGCTAATGAAAAACTGTTTTTT; CDR3 protein: CSASDRANEKLFF
J gene: TRBJ1-5; clone size: NA; CDR3 length: 13; D gene: TRBD1; V gene: TRBV30; CDR3 DNA: TGTGCCTGGAGTCGACAGGGCGGTCAGCCCCAGCATTTT; CDR3 protein: CAWSRQGGQPQHF
J gene: TRBJ2-7; clone size: NA; CDR3 length: 15; D gene: TRBD2; V gene: TRBV6-5; CDR3 DNA: TGTGCCAGCAGGATGACTAGCGGGCCCTCCTACGAGCAGTACTTC; CDR3 protein: CASRMTSGPSYEQYF
J gene: TRBJ1-2; clone size: once; CDR3 length: 14; D gene: NA; V gene: TRBV5-1; CDR3 DNA: TGCGCCAGCAGCGGGGGCGGCAGTCTCTATGGCTACACCTTC; CDR3 protein: CASSGGGSLYGYTF
J gene: TRBJ2-1; clone size: few; CDR3 length: 15; D gene: NA; V gene: TRBV7-2; CDR3 DNA: TGTGCCAGCAGCTTTACCGGGACCATCAACAATGAGCAGTTCTTC; CDR3 protein: CASSFTGTINNEQFF
J gene: TRBJ2-7; clone size: NA; CDR3 length: 14; D gene: NA; V gene: TRBV5-1; CDR3 DNA: TGCGCCAGCAGCTCCCAAACTAGCTCCTACGAGCAGTACTTC; CDR3 protein: CASSSQTSSYEQYF
J gene: TRBJ1-2; clone size: NA; CDR3 length: 12; D gene: NA; V gene: TRBV7-9; CDR3 DNA: TGTGCCACATCATCGGAGGGGTATGGCTACACCTTC; CDR3 protein: CATSSEGYGYTF
J gene: TRBJ1-5; clone size: NA; CDR3 length: 13; D gene: NA; V gene: TRBV2; CDR3 DNA: TGTGCCAGCAATAGAGGGGCAGGTCAGCCCCAGCATTTT; CDR3 protein: CASNRGAGQPQHF
J gene: TRBJ1-6; clone size: NA; CDR3 length: 13; D gene: NA; V gene: TRBV10-2; CDR3 DNA: TGCGCCAGCACGTGGACAGACAATTCACCCCTCCACTTT; CDR3 protein: CASTWTDNSPLHF
J gene: TRBJ2-7; clone size: NA; CDR3 length: 14; D gene: NA; V gene: TRBV27; CDR3 DNA: TGTGCCAGCAGTGACCTCAGGGGGGCCAACGAGCAGTACTTC; CDR3 protein: CASSDLRGANEQYF
J gene: TRBJ2-3; clone size: NA; CDR3 length: 17; D gene: TRBD2; V gene: TRBV5-1; CDR3 DNA: TGCGCCAGCAGCTTGGCCGGTGGGCTAGCGGGCACAGATACGCAGTATTTT; CDR3 protein: CASSLAGGLAGTDTQYF
J gene: TRBJ2-7; clone size: NA; CDR3 length: 15; D gene: NA; V gene: TRBV14; CDR3 DNA: TGTGCCAGCAGCCAAGATCTAGCCAGGGCGGACGAGCAGTACTTC; CDR3 protein: CASSQDLARADEQYF
J gene: TRBJ2-3; clone size: NA; CDR3 length: 15; D gene: TRBD2; V gene: TRBV10-3; CDR3 DNA: TGTGCCATCAGTTCCGGGACTAGCGGCACAGATACGCAGTATTTT; CDR3 protein: CAISSGTSGTDTQYF
J gene: TRBJ2-7; clone size: NA; CDR3 length: 14; D gene: NA; V gene: TRBV7-9; CDR3 DNA: TGTGCCAGCAGCCGGGACCCGGCCACCTACGAGCAGTACTTC; CDR3 protein: CASSRDPATYEQYF
J gene: TRBJ1-2; clone size: NA; CDR3 length: 16; D gene: NA; V gene: TRBV14; CDR3 DNA: TGTGCCAGCAGTCTACTCGGAGGGCCCATAGGCTATGGCTACACCTTC; CDR3 protein: CASSLLGGPIGYGYTF
J gene: TRBJ1-6; clone size: many; CDR3 length: 12; D gene: NA; V gene: TRBV6-5; CDR3 DNA: TGTGCCAGCAGCCAGTTTGATTCACCCCTCCACTTT; CDR3 protein: CASSQFDSPLHF
J gene: TRBJ1-5; clone size: NA; CDR3 length: 16; D gene: TRBD1; V gene: TRBV28; CDR3 DNA: TGTGCCAGCAGATTTGCAGGGGGGGTTAGCAATCAGCCCCAGCATTTT; CDR3 protein: CASRFAGGVSNQPQHF
J gene: TRBJ2-6; clone size: NA; CDR3 length: 15; D gene: NA; V gene: TRBV19; CDR3 DNA: TGTGCCAGTAGTATGAGGGGGTCTGGGGCCAACGTCCTGACTTTC; CDR3 protein: CASSMRGSGANVLTF
J gene: TRBJ1-5; clone size: NA; CDR3 length: 16; D gene: TRBD1; V gene: TRBV19; CDR3 DNA: TGTGCCAGTAGTATATTTTCAGGGGGCGTTCCCCAGCCCCAGCATTTT; CDR3 protein: CASSIFSGGVPQPQHF
J gene: TRBJ1-4; clone size: NA; CDR3 length: 14; D gene: TRBD1; V gene: TRBV2; CDR3 DNA: TGTGCCAGCAGTAAGGACAGGGGTGATGAAAAACTGTTTTTT; CDR3 protein: CASSKDRGDEKLFF
J gene: TRBJ2-7; clone size: NA; CDR3 length: 14; D gene: NA; V gene: TRBV5-6; CDR3 DNA: TGTGCCAGCAGCGGCGACCCCAGCTCCTACGAGCAGTACTTC; CDR3 protein: CASSGDPSSYEQYF
J gene: TRBJ2-1; clone size: NA; CDR3 length: 15; D gene: TRBD1; V gene: TRBV6-4; CDR3 DNA: TGTGCCAGCAGTGACACCGGACAGGGCCGGGATGAGCAGTTCTTC; CDR3 protein: CASSDTGQGRDEQFF
J gene: TRBJ1-2; clone size: NA; CDR3 length: 16; D gene: TRBD1; V gene: TRBV7-9; CDR3 DNA: TGTGCCAGCAGCAATAAAGTGGGGACAGGTATTTATGGCTACACCTTC; CDR3 protein: CASSNKVGTGIYGYTF
J gene: TRBJ1-2; clone size: NA; CDR3 length: 15; D gene: TRBD1; V gene: TRBV29-1; CDR3 DNA: TGCAGCGTTGGGACAGGTCTAACTTCTAACTATGGCTACACCTTC; CDR3 protein: CSVGTGLTSNYGYTF
J gene: TRBJ2-7; clone size: once; CDR3 length: 14; D gene: NA; V gene: TRBV28; CDR3 DNA: TGTGCCAGCAGTTTCGCAGGGGAGGGTTACGAGCAGTACTTC; CDR3 protein: CASSFAGEGYEQYF
J gene: TRBJ1-3; clone size: NA; CDR3 length: 16; D gene: NA; V gene: TRBV28; CDR3 DNA: TGTGCCAGCAGTCTTGGGACAAGGGAACCTGGAAACACCATATATTTT; CDR3 protein: CASSLGTREPGNTIYF
J gene: TRBJ1-2; clone size: NA; CDR3 length: 15; D gene: TRBD1; V gene: TRBV4-3; CDR3 DNA: TGCGCCAGCAGCCAAGGGACAGGGGGACTCTATGGCTACACCTTC; CDR3 protein: CASSQGTGGLYGYTF
J gene: TRBJ2-7; clone size: NA; CDR3 length: 15; D gene: NA; V gene: TRBV5-4; CDR3 DNA: TGTGCCAGCAGCTTTGAGCAGGGGTCCCTCTACGAGCAGTACTTC; CDR3 protein: CASSFEQGSLYEQYF
J gene: TRBJ2-3; clone size: NA; CDR3 length: 15; D gene: TRBD1; V gene: TRBV3-1/TRBV3-2; CDR3 DNA: TGTGCCAGCAGCCTCGGGACAGGGGGCACAGATACGCAGTATTTT; CDR3 protein: CASSLGTGGTDTQYF
J gene: TRBJ1-2; clone size: NA; CDR3 length: 11; D gene: NA; V gene: TRBV28; CDR3 DNA: TGTGCCTCGGGAGTTAACAGGGGCTACACCTTC; CDR3 protein: CASGVNRGYTF
J gene: TRBJ2-1; clone size: NA; CDR3 length: 15; D gene: NA; V gene: TRBV7-3; CDR3 DNA: TGTGCCAGCAGCTTTTCTGGTAGCTCCTACAATGAGCAGTTCTTC; CDR3 protein: CASSFSGSSYNEQFF
J gene: TRBJ1-3; clone size: NA; CDR3 length: 14; D gene: NA; V gene: TRBV5-4; CDR3 DNA: TGTGCCAGCAGCTTGTGGGGATCTGGAAACACCATATATTTT; CDR3 protein: CASSLWGSGNTIYF
J gene: TRBJ1-1; clone size: NA; CDR3 length: 14; D gene: NA; V gene: TRBV24-1; CDR3 DNA: TGTGCCACCAGTGATTCCCGAGGCGACACTGAAGCTTTCTTT; CDR3 protein: CATSDSRGDTEAFF
J gene: TRBJ2-5; clone size: NA; CDR3 length: 15; D gene: TRBD1; V gene: TRBV6-6; CDR3 DNA: TGTGCCAGCAGCACACAACAGGGGCGCCCCGAGACCCAGTACTTC; CDR3 protein: CASSTQQGRPETQYF
J gene: TRBJ2-1; clone size: NA; CDR3 length: 20; D gene: NA; V gene: TRBV4-2; CDR3 DNA: TGTGCCAGCAGCCGGGGAAGTTTCTCGGCTAACAGGGGAGGAAAGAATGAGCAGTTCTTC; CDR3 protein: CASSRGSFSANRGGKNEQFF
J gene: TRBJ1-6; clone size: NA; CDR3 length: 16; D gene: NA; V gene: TRBV18; CDR3 DNA: TGTGCCAGCTCACCAGGGTCCCGACAGATTAATTCACCCCTCCACTTT; CDR3 protein: CASSPGSRQINSPLHF
J gene: TRBJ1-2; clone size: NA; CDR3 length: 15; D gene: TRBD1; V gene: TRBV27; CDR3 DNA: TGTGCCAGCAGCTCGCCCGGACAGGGGAACTATGGCTACACCTTC; CDR3 protein: CASSSPGQGNYGYTF